The clone carrying this TCR beta chain has more than one count but fewer than ten. The antigen remains unidentified. The CDR3 contains 17 residues. Germline V gives CDR1 LGHNA, CDR2 YSLEER. The trim removed 3 bases at V and 4 bases at J, leaving 14 bases unmatched. The data were taken from a study of T-cell memory formation after mild COVID-19. Study details: For the most part, TCR clusters were specific to one donor.

Points from the study as a whole: CD4/CD8 balance characterized clones contracting day 15 to 85, and CD4+ skew characterized later expanders. The SARS-CoV-2 specificity of second-wave clones reaching peak at day 37 remained unverified.

Constant-segment primers were used for 5'RACE, and the resulting TCR alpha and TCR beta cDNA libraries carried sample barcodes and UMIs. MiXCR, applied by TCRdb to the 5' RACE reads, yields one record per CDR3 protein. Of 160,000 or so distinct CDR3 sequences in the sample, roughly 30% were seen once. The sequenced material came from PBMCs or a T cell subset sorted from them (not recorded which). The receptor's source is an adult woman who had mild COVID-19 (a few samples of this study predate the infection). Cell type and time point are not known. The V gene is TRBV4-3, the J gene TRBJ2-7; 8 bases are a match to TRBD2. CDR3 sequence (DNA): TGCGCCAGCAGCCAGGGGGCGAGCGGGAGTTACCCTTACGAGCAGTACTTC. It is translated as CASSQGASGSYPYEQYF.